This TCR beta chain comes out of a study of T cell responses to AZD1222 COVID-19 vaccine. The V and J ends lost 3 bases and 4 bases, in that order; junction bases with no gene match: 9. The CDR3 covers 16 residues. Germline assignment: CDR1 LGHDT and CDR2 YNNKEL (reference sequence). Libraries were prepared by immunoSEQ multiplex PCR; TCRdb keeps only in-frame clonotypes and omits some of them. The sample comprises approximately 110,000 clones, 85% to 90% of which are singletons, and 3.5% to 5% rests with the top ten. The receptor's source is an adult in good health. The chain uses TRBV3-1 (or the pseudogene TRBV3-2) and TRBJ1-1; TRBD1 agrees at 9 bases. Sequencing was performed on peripheral blood, taken on day 0 of AZD1222 vaccination. The CDR3 here is CASSQKIQGAPTEAFF. CDR3 sequence (DNA): TGTGCCAGCAGCCAGAAGATACAGGGGGCACCCACTGAAGCTTTCTTT.